Given below is one T cell receptor (beta chain) in context. The entry originates in a study of type 1 regulatory T cells. Overall study: This in vitro CD4 product, T-allo10, is enriched for Tr1 cells and alloantigen-specific.

MiXCR was run by TCRdb on the reads, yielding one entry per CDR3 protein. Of 80,000 to 100,000 distinct CDR3 sequences in the sample, less than 40% were seen once. The V segment lost 5 bases and the J segment 6 bases; nucleotides outside the gene matches: 16. Germline CDR1 reads DFQATT; CDR2 reads SNEGSKA (reference sequence). This CDR3 comprises 16 residues. The sample consisted of CD4+ T cells, either the whole sample or a sorted fraction (not recorded which). This chain connects TRBV20-1 to TRBJ2-3; 8 nucleotides match TRBD2. This receptor was identified in a human donor in good health. In nucleotides, the CDR3 is TGCAGTGCTCGAGGTAGCGGGGAGGGCCGAGTCGATACGCAGTATTTT. Protein product: CSARGSGEGRVDTQYF.